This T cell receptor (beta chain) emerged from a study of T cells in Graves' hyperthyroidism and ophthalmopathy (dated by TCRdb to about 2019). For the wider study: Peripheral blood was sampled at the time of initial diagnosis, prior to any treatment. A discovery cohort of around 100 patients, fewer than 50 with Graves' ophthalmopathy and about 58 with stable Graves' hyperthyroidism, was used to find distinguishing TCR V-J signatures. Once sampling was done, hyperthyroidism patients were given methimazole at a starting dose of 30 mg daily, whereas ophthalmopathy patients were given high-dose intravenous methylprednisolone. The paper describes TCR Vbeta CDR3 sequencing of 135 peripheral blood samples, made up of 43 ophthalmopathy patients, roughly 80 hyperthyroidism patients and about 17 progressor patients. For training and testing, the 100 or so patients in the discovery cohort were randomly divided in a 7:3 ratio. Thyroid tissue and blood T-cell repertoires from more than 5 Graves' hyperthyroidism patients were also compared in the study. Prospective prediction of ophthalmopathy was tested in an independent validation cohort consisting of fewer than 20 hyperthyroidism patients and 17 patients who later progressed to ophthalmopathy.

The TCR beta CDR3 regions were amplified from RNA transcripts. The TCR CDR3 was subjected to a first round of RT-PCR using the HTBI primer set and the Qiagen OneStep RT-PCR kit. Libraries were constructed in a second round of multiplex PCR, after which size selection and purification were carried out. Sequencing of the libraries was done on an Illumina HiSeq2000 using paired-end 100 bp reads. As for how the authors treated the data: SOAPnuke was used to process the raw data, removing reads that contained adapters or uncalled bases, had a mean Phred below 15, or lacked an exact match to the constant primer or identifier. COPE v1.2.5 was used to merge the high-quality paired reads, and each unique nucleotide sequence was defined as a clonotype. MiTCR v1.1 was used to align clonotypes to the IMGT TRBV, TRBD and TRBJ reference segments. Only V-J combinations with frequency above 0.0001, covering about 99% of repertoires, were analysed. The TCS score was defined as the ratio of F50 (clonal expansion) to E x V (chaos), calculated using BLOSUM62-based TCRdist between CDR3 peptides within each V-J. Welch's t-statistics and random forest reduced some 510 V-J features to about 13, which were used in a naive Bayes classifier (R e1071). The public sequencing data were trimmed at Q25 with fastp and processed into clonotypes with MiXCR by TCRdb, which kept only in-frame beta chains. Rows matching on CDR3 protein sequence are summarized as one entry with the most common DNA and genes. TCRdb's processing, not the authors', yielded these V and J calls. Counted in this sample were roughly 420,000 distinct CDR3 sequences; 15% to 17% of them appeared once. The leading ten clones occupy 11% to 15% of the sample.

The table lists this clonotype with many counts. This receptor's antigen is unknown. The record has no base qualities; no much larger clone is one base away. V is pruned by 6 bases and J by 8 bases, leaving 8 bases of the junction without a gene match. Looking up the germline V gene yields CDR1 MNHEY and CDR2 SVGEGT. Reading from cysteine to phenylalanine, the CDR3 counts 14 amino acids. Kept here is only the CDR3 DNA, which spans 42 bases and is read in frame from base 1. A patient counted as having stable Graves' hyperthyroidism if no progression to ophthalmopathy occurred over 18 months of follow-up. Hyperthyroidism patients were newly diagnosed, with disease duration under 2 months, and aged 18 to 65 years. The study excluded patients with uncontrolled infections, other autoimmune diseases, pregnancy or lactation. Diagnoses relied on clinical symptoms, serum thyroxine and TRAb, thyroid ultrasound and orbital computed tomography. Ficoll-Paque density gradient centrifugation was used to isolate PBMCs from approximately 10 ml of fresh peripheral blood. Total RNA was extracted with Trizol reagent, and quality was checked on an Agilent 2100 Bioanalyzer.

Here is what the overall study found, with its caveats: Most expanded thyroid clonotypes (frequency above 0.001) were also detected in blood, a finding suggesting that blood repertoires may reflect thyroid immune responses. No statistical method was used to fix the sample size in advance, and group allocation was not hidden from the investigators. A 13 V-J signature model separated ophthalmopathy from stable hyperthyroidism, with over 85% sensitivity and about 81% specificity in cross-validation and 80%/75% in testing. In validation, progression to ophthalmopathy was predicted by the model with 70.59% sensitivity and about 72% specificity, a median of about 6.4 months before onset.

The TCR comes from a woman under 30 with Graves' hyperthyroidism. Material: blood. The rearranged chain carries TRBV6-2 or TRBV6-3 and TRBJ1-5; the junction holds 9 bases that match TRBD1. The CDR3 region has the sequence CASRPTGGEKPQHF. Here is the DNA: TGTGCCAGCAGACCCACAGGGGGCGAGAAGCCCCAGCATTTT.